The rows below give T cell receptor beta chains drawn from one sample of a study of response to subunit inactivated influenza vaccine. TCRdb re-called the RT-PCR reads through MiXCR, storing one row per CDR3 protein. The sample lists around 750,000 distinct CDR3 sequences, 21% occurring once. The sequences come from PBMCs from blood, collected less than 6 days after vaccination. These receptors originate from a man between 50 and 59 years old who received an inactivated influenza vaccine. The CDR3 runs from the conserved cysteine through the conserved F or W. D genes are given only for firm matches. Some rows mark clone size as missing; the rest say once, few, many or name a class of expanded clone.

TRBJ2-7,TRBV7-8,NA,NA,14,CASSGRTVTSEQYF,TGTGCCAGCAGCGGTCGGACAGTAACAAGCGAGCAGTACTTC
TRBJ2-7,TRBV20-1,many,TRBD2,16,CSAEGASGRAQDEQYF,TGCAGTGCGGAGGGGGCCAGCGGGAGGGCCCAGGACGAGCAGTACTTC
TRBJ2-4,TRBV4-1,few,TRBD2,18,CASSQGAVAGGAKNIQYF,TGCGCCAGCAGCCAAGGGGCCGTAGCGGGGGGGGCCAAAAACATTCAGTACTTC
TRBJ1-2,TRBV20-1,few,TRBD1,14,CSARAPGQGYGYTF,TGCAGTGCTAGAGCGCCTGGACAGGGTTATGGCTACACCTTC
TRBJ2-3,TRBV9,many,NA,13,CASSESGKGGQYF,TGTGCCAGCAGCGAAAGCGGAAAGGGGGGGCAGTATTTT
TRBJ1-6,TRBV3-1,few,NA,15,CASSQASSYNSPLHF,TGTGCCAGCAGCCAAGCCAGCTCCTATAATTCACCCCTCCACTTT
TRBJ1-3,TRBV7-2,NA,NA,16,CASSPTPRGFGNTIYF,TGTGCCAGCAGCCCAACCCCGCGAGGGTTCGGAAACACCATATATTTT
TRBJ1-4,TRBV20-1,few,NA,15,CSAPNTGAGNEKLFF,TGCAGTGCCCCCAACACGGGGGCGGGTAATGAAAAACTGTTTTTT
TRBJ1-1,TRBV7-8,NA,TRBD1,15,CASRNRGTGRSEAFF,TGTGCCAGCAGGAATAGGGGGACAGGGAGGTCTGAAGCTTTCTTT
TRBJ1-5,TRBV9,NA,NA,14,CASSEGSGNQPQHF,TGTGCCAGCAGCGAGGGCTCTGGGAATCAGCCCCAGCATTTT
TRBJ2-3,TRBV4-2,few,NA,15,CASSQDSRRSDTQYF,TGTGCCAGCAGCCAAGATTCTCGGAGGTCAGATACGCAGTATTTT
TRBJ2-3,TRBV28,many,TRBD1,16,CASSPLHQTGADTQYF,TGTGCCAGCAGTCCTTTACACCAGACAGGGGCAGATACGCAGTATTTT
TRBJ1-1,TRBV7-7,NA,NA,16,CASSLGTLRGDTEAFF,TGTGCCAGCAGCTTGGGGACCCTCCGCGGGGACACTGAAGCTTTCTTT
TRBJ1-2,TRBV4-3,many,NA,14,CASSQDQGNYGYTF,TGCGCCAGCAGCCAAGACCAGGGTAACTATGGCTACACCTTC
TRBJ2-1,TRBV12-3/TRBV12-4,NA,TRBD2,14,CASSFTGEGHEQFF,TGTGCCAGCAGTTTTACCGGGGAGGGCCATGAGCAGTTCTTC
TRBJ2-2,TRBV7-2,NA,NA,13,CASSFGPTGELFF,TGTGCCAGCAGCTTCGGACCTACCGGGGAGCTGTTTTTT
TRBJ2-7,TRBV27,NA,NA,12,CASSSTLREQYF,TGTGCCAGCAGTTCGACCCTCCGCGAGCAGTACTTC
TRBJ2-7,TRBV15,few,NA,13,CATSRDPGNEQYF,TGTGCCACCAGCAGAGACCCGGGTAACGAGCAGTACTTC
TRBJ2-1,TRBV28,NA,TRBD2,15,CASSWSSGGGDEQFF,TGTGCCAGCAGTTGGTCCAGCGGGGGGGGGGATGAGCAGTTCTTC
TRBJ2-5,TRBV5-1,many,NA,15,CASSLGVGIQETQYF,TGCGCCAGCAGCTTGGGAGTCGGCATACAAGAGACCCAGTACTTC
TRBJ2-2,TRBV12-3/TRBV12-4,many,NA,16,CASSLEGYRDTGELFF,TGTGCCAGCAGTTTAGAAGGATACAGGGACACCGGGGAGCTGTTTTTT
TRBJ2-7,TRBV5-1,few,NA,12,CASSLPRGEQYF,TGCGCCAGCAGCTTGCCCAGGGGCGAGCAGTACTTC
TRBJ2-2,TRBV29-1,few,NA,15,CSVNTGPANTGELFF,TGCAGCGTCAACACAGGGCCTGCGAACACCGGGGAGCTGTTTTTT
TRBJ2-3,TRBV28,NA,NA,16,CASSLSTPGITDTQYF,TGTGCCAGCAGTTTGTCTACACCTGGTATCACAGATACGCAGTATTTT
TRBJ1-6,TRBV29-1,NA,NA,13,CSVGQGKNSPLHF,TGCAGCGTTGGGCAGGGGAAAAATTCACCCCTCCACTTT
TRBJ2-5,TRBV20-1,few,NA,14,CSAHSTRGKETQYF,TGCAGTGCCCACTCGACTAGAGGGAAAGAGACCCAGTACTTC
TRBJ1-5,TRBV20-1,few,TRBD1,14,CSAKIDRGHQPQHF,TGCAGTGCTAAGATAGACAGGGGGCATCAGCCCCAGCATTTT
TRBJ2-1,TRBV6-1,NA,TRBD2,17,CASSEARLAGVDNEQFF,TGTGCCAGCAGTGAAGCGCGTTTGGCGGGAGTAGACAATGAGCAGTTCTTC
TRBJ2-7,TRBV2,few,NA,17,CASSSLPNVRRNYEQYF,TGTGCCAGCAGCTCCCTACCTAACGTCAGGCGAAACTACGAGCAGTACTTC
TRBJ2-3,TRBV20-1,NA,NA,17,CSASNPLAGELTDTQYF,TGCAGTGCTAGCAATCCCCTAGCAGGGGAGTTGACAGATACGCAGTATTTT
TRBJ1-2,TRBV7-7,NA,NA,14,CASSLVGDNYGYTF,TGTGCTAGCAGCTTAGTGGGAGATAACTATGGCTACACCTTC
TRBJ2-5,TRBV18,NA,TRBD2,16,CASSPSRGRSQETQYF,TGTGCCAGCTCACCGAGTCGCGGGAGGTCCCAAGAGACCCAGTACTTC
TRBJ1-1,TRBV7-2,few,TRBD1,14,CASRQGQGDTEAFF,TGTGCCAGCAGACAGGGACAGGGGGACACTGAAGCTTTCTTT
TRBJ1-2,TRBV29-1,many,TRBD1,15,CSVAFSGTGGSGYTF,TGCAGCGTCGCCTTTTCCGGGACAGGGGGAAGTGGCTACACCTTC
TRBJ2-5,TRBV10-3,few,TRBD1,14,CAISPTGAQETQYF,TGTGCCATCAGTCCAACAGGGGCCCAAGAGACCCAGTACTTC
TRBJ2-3,TRBV7-8,few,NA,15,CASSLEGIRADTQYF,TGTGCCAGCAGCTTGGAGGGCATCAGAGCAGATACGCAGTATTTT
TRBJ2-1,TRBV27,NA,NA,14,CASTPGELADEQFF,TGTGCCAGCACCCCCGGGGAGCTAGCTGATGAGCAGTTCTTC
TRBJ2-2,TRBV18,NA,NA,12,CASAEDTGELFF,TGTGCCAGCGCCGAGGATACCGGGGAGCTGTTTTTT
TRBJ1-5,TRBV12-3/TRBV12-4,few,NA,14,CASRNGRINQPQHF,TGTGCCAGCAGGAACGGACGGATCAATCAGCCCCAGCATTTT
TRBJ1-1,TRBV6-5,NA,NA,14,CASSYGGPNTEAFF,TGTGCCAGCAGTTACGGGGGGCCGAACACTGAAGCTTTCTTT
TRBJ2-1,TRBV19,few,TRBD2,16,CASSTVAGSSYNEQFF,TGTGCCAGTAGTACCGTAGCGGGTAGCTCCTACAATGAGCAGTTCTTC
TRBJ2-7,TRBV20-1,many,TRBD1,12,CSAGQGIYEQYF,TGCAGTGCTGGACAGGGTATCTACGAGCAGTACTTC
TRBJ1-5,TRBV4-1,few,TRBD1,16,CASSIRQGLSNQPQHF,TGCGCCAGCAGCATACGACAGGGTCTGAGCAATCAGCCCCAGCATTTT
TRBJ2-3,TRBV7-6,NA,NA,15,CASSFRQSFTDTQYF,TGTGCCAGCAGCTTCCGACAAAGTTTCACAGATACGCAGTATTTT